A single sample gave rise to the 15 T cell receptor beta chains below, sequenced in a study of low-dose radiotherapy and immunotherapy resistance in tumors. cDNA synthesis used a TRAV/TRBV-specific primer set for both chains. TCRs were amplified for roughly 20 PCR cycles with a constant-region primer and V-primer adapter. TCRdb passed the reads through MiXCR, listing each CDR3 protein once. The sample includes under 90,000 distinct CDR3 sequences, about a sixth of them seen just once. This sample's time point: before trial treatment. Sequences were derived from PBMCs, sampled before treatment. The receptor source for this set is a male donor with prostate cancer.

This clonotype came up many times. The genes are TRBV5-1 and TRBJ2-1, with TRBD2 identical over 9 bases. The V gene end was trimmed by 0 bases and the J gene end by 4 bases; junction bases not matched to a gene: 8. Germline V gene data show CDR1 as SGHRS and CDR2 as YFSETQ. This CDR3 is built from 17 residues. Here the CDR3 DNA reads TGCGCCAGCAGCTTGGTTGTCGCGGGGGGGCCATACAATGAGCAGTTCTTC. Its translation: CASSLVVAGGPYNEQFF.

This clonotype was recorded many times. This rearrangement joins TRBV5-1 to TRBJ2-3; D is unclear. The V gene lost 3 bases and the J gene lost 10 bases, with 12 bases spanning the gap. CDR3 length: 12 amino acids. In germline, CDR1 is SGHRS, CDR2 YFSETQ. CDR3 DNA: TGCGCCAGCAGCTGGGGTAGGAATGCGCAGTATTTT. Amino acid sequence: CASSWGRNAQYF.

CDR3 nucleotide sequence: TGTGCCAGCAGCCCGGACCGATACGATGAAAAACTGTTTTTT. Residues: CASSPDRYDEKLFF. This sequence joins TRBV7-9 and TRBJ1-4; D remains unclear. Germline V gene sequence: CDR1 SEHNR, CDR2 FQNEAQ (reference sequence). V lost 5 bases, J lost 6 bases, and 13 bases lay in between. The CDR3 sequence is 14 residues long.

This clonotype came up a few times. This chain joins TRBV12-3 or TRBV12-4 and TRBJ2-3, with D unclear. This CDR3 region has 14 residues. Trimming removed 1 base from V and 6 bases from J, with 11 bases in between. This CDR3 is CASSLERVPDTQYF. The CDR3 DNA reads TGTGCCAGCAGTTTAGAAAGGGTCCCGGATACGCAGTATTTT.

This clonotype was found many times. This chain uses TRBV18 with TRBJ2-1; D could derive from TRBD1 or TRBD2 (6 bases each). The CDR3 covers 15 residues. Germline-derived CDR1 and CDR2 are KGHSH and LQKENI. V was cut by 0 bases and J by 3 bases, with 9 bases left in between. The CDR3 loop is CASSPPGGNYNEQFF. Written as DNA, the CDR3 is TGTGCCAGCTCACCACCGGGGGGCAACTACAATGAGCAGTTCTTC.

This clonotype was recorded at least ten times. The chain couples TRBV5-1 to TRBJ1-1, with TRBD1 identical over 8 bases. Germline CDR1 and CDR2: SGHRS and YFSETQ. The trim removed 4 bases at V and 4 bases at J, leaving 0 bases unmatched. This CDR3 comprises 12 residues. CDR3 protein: CASSTGGTEAFF. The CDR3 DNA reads TGCGCCAGCAGCACAGGGGGCACTGAAGCTTTCTTT.

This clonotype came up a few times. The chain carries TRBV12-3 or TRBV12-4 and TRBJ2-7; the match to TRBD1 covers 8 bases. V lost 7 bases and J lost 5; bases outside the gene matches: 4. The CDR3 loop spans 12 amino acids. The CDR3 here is CASTRTGNEQYF. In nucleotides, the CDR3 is TGTGCCAGCACCCGGACAGGGAACGAGCAGTACTTC.

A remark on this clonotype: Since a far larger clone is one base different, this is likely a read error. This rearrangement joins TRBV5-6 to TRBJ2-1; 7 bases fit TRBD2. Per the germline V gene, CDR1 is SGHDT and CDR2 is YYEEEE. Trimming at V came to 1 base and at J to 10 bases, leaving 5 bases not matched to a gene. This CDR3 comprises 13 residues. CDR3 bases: TGTGCCAGCAGCTTGAGCCGGGACTACGAGCAGTTCTTC. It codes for CASSLSRDYEQFF.

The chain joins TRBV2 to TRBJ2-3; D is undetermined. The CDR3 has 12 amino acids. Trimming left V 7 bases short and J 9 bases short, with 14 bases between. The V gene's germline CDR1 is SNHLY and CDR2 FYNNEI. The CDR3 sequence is CASTLGEATQYF. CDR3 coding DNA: TGTGCCAGCACCCTTGGGGAAGCAACGCAGTATTTT.

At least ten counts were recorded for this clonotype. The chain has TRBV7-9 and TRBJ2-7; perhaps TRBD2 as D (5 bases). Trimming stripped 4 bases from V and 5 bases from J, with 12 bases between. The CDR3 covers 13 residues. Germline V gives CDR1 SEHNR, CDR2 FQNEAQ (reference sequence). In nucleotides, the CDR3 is TGTGCCAGCAGCTCCGCCGCCGGGGACGAGCAGTACTTC. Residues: CASSSAAGDEQYF. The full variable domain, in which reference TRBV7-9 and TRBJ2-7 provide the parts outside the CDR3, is DTGVSQNPRHKITKRGQNVTFRCDPISEHNRLYWYRQTLGQGPEFLTYFQNEAQLEKSRLLSDRFSAERPKGSFSTLEIQRTEQGDSAMYLCASSSAAGDEQYFGPGTRLTVT.

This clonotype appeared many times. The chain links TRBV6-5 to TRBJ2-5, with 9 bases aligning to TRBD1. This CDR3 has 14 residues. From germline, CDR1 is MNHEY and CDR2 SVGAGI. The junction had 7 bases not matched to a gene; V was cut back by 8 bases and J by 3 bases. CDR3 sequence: CASQIRDREETQYF. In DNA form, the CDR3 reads TGTGCCAGCCAGATCCGGGACAGGGAAGAGACCCAGTACTTC.

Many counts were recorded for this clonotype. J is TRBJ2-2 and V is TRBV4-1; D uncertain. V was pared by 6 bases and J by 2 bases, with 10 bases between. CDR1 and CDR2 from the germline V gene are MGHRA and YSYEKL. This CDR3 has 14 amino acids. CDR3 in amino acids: CASSRPRNTGELFF. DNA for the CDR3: TGCGCCAGCAGTCGGCCTCGTAACACCGGGGAGCTGTTTTTT.

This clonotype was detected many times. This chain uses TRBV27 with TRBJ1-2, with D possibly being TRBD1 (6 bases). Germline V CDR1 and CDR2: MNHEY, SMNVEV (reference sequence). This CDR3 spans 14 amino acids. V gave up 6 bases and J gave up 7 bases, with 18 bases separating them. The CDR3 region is CASSPGGGLSGYTF. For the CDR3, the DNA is TGTGCCAGCAGCCCTGGGGGGGGCTTAAGTGGCTACACCTTC.

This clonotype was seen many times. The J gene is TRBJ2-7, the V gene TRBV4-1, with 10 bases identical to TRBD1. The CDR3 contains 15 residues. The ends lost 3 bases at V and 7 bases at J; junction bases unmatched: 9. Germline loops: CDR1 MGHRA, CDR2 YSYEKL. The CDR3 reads CASSHAGTGAGEQYF. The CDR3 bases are TGCGCCAGCAGCCATGCCGGGACAGGGGCGGGGGAGCAGTACTTC.

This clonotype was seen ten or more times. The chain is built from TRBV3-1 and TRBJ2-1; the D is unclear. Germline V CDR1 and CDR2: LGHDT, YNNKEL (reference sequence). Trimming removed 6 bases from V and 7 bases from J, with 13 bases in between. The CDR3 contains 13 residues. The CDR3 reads CASSRTETNEQFF. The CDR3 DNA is TGTGCCAGCAGTCGGACGGAGACTAATGAGCAGTTCTTC.